Listed below are T cell receptor beta chains from one sample, sequenced in a study of blood T cell repertoires in COVID-19. Some clones are missing from TCRdb's copy, which holds only in-frame ones; the method was immunoSEQ multiplex PCR. Here the sample spans approximately 140,000 clones, more than 80% being singletons. Sequencing was carried out using peripheral blood. These receptor sequences come from a woman aged 80 or older in a cohort sampled during active or convalescent COVID-19. Both conserved end residues are part of each CDR3. The D gene is left open where the match is weak. The size field is filled for only some rows; it gives once, few, many or a size class.

d_gene	abundance	v_gene	j_gene	CDR3nt	CDR3aa
.	.	TRBV20-1	TRBJ1-1	TGCAGTGCTAGTCCGCGGAACACTGAAGCTTTCTTT	CSASPRNTEAFF
.	.	TRBV2	TRBJ1-4	TGTGCCAGCAGGGCGGGGACTTTCAATGAAAAACTGTTTTTT	CASRAGTFNEKLFF
.	.	TRBV3-1/TRBV3-2	TRBJ1-6	TGTGCCAGCAGCCGGAGAGGGTATAATTCACCCCTCCACTTT	CASSRRGYNSPLHF
.	once	TRBV29-1	TRBJ1-1	TGCAGCGACGCAGGGGTCACTGAAGCTTTCTTT	CSDAGVTEAFF
.	.	TRBV4-1	TRBJ2-3	TGCGCCAGCAGCCAATCTGGGGCGATTGATAGCACAGATACGCAGTATTTT	CASSQSGAIDSTDTQYF
.	.	TRBV29-1	TRBJ2-2	TGCAGCGTTGAAGGCGGGGCGAACACCGGGGAGCTGTTTTTT	CSVEGGANTGELFF
TRBD2	.	TRBV7-2	TRBJ2-5	TGTGCCAGCACCGTCGGGGGGGCTTTACGAGAGACCCAGTACTTC	CASTVGGALRETQYF
TRBD1	.	TRBV7-2	TRBJ1-1	TGTGCCAGCAGCTTTGGACAGGGGGCGGCTTTCTTT	CASSFGQGAAFF
TRBD1	.	TRBV7-9	TRBJ1-1	TGTGCCAGCAGCTTAACAGGGGGCGACACTGAAGCTTTCTTT	CASSLTGGDTEAFF
.	.	TRBV9	TRBJ1-1	TGTGCCAGCAGCGACCGGGGTGGGGCTTTCTTT	CASSDRGGAFF
TRBD2	.	TRBV15	TRBJ2-3	TGTGCCACCAGCAGAGGCGGGGGAAACGAACTCACAGATACGCAGTATTTT	CATSRGGGNELTDTQYF
.	.	TRBV5-1	TRBJ2-7	TGCGCCAGCAGCTTGGTTTCGGGTTCTAGCGAGCAGTACTTC	CASSLVSGSSEQYF
.	.	TRBV18	TRBJ1-3	TGTGCCAGCTCAATCGCTAGGACAGGAAACACCATATATTTT	CASSIARTGNTIYF
.	.	TRBV3-1/TRBV3-2	TRBJ2-3	TGTGCCAGCAGCCAAGACTCTGGGGGGGCCTGGGATACGCAGTATTTT	CASSQDSGGAWDTQYF
TRBD2	.	TRBV5-1	TRBJ2-5	TGCGCCAGCAGGCGGGGGGGCCGGGAGACCCAGTACTTC	CASRRGGRETQYF
.	.	TRBV10-3	TRBJ2-5	TGTGCCATCAGTGAGTACTCAGGAAAAGAGACCCAGTACTTC	CAISEYSGKETQYF
TRBD1	.	TRBV29-1	TRBJ1-4	TGCAGCGCTCAGCAAAACAGGGGTGGTATCGAAAAACTGTTTTTT	CSAQQNRGGIEKLFF
TRBD1	.	TRBV6-1	TRBJ1-6	TGTGCCAGCAGTGAATCAGGGGGCGGTAATTCACCCCTCCACTTT	CASSESGGGNSPLHF
TRBD1	.	TRBV24-1	TRBJ2-5	TGTGCCACCTCAGGACAGGGGGCGTTGGGAGAGACCCAGTACTTC	CATSGQGALGETQYF
TRBD2	.	TRBV3-1/TRBV3-2	TRBJ2-5	TGTGCCAGCAGCTTCCGGACTAGCGGGGGGCAAGAGACCCAGTACTTC	CASSFRTSGGQETQYF